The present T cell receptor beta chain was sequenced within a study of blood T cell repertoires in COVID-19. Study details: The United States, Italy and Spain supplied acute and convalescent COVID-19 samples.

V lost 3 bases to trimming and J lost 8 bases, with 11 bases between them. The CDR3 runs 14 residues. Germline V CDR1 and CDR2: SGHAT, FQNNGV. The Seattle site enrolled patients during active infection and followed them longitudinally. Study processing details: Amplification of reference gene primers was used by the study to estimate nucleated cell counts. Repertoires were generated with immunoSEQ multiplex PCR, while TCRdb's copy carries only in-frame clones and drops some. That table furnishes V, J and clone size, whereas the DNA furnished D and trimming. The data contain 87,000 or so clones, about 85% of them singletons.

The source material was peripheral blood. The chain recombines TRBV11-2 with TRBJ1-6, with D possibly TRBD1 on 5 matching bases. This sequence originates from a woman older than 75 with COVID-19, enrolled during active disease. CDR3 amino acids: CASSFWGGDSPLHF. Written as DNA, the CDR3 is TGTGCCAGCAGCTTTTGGGGCGGGGATTCACCCCTCCACTTT.